This T cell receptor beta chain was documented in a study of blood T cell repertoires in COVID-19. Background on the study: COVID-19 samples from acute and convalescent phases originated in the United States, Italy and Spain. T cells, B-cell-depleted T cells, or PBMCs provided the cDNA or gDNA that served as material.

In the authors' workflow: How many nucleated cells were present was estimated from reference gene primer amplification. The data were produced by immunoSEQ multiplex PCR, yet TCRdb's version contains in-frame clones alone and is incomplete. V and J calls and clone size are as listed in that table; D and trimming were resolved from the DNA. This sample has 140,000 or so clones, with 85% to 90% found just once. The receptor's source is a man in his forties or fifties who had recovered from COVID-19. Sequencing input: peripheral blood.

The CDR3 DNA is TGTGCCAGCAGCCTCGGGACAGCGAACACCGGGGAGCTGTTTTTT. Translation: CASSLGTANTGELFF. The chain carries TRBV7-3 and TRBJ2-2, with 7 bases identical to TRBD1. From germline, CDR1 is SGHTA and CDR2 FQGTGA. There are 15 residues in the CDR3. V shed 5 bases and J 0 bases; nucleotides not matched to a gene: 3.